This T cell receptor (beta chain) emerged from a study of Graves' ophthalmopathy and Graves' hyperthyroidism. RNA transcripts provided the template for amplifying TCR beta CDR3 regions. Second-round multiplex PCR followed a first-round RT-PCR using HTBI primers. TCRdb passed the multiplex PCR reads through MiXCR, listing each CDR3 protein once. The sample includes approximately 640,000 distinct CDR3 sequences, about two fifths of them seen just once. The ends were cut back, 1 base at V and 5 bases at J, with 8 bases in the middle. Germline CDR1 and CDR2: DFQATT and SNEGSKA (reference sequence). The CDR3 has 12 residues.

The sample taken for sequencing was peripheral blood. The clonotype comes from an adult man with Graves' ophthalmopathy. V gene TRBV20-1 combines with J gene TRBJ2-5; D tentatively fits TRBD1 or TRBD2 (5 bases each). The CDR3 protein is CSARGRDETQYF. The CDR3 DNA follows: TGCAGTGCTAGAGGCAGGGACGAGACCCAGTACTTC.